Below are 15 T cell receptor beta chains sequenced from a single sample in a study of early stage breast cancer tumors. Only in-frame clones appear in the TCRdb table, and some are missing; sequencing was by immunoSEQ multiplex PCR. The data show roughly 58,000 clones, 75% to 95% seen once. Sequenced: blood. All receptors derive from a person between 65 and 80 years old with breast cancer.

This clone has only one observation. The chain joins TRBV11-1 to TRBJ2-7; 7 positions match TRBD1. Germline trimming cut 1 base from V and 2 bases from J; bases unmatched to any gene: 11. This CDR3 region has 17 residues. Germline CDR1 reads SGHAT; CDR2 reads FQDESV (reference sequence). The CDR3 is CASSLEGPGTEPYEQYF. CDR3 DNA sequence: TGTGCCAGCAGCTTAGAGGGACCCGGGACAGAACCCTACGAGCAGTACTTC.

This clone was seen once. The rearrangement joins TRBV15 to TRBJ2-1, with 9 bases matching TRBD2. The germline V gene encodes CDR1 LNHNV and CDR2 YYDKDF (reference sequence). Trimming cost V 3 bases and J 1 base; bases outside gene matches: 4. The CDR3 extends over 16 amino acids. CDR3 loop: CATSRLAGTSYNEQFF. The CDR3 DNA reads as TGTGCCACCAGCAGGCTAGCGGGGACTTCCTACAATGAGCAGTTCTTC.

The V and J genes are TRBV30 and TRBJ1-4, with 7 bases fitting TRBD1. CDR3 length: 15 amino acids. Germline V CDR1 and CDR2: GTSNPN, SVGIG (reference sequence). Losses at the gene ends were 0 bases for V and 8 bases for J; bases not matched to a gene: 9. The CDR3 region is CAWSVLEGAREKLFF. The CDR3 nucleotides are TGTGCCTGGAGTGTTCTTGAGGGGGCGCGAGAAAAACTGTTTTTT.

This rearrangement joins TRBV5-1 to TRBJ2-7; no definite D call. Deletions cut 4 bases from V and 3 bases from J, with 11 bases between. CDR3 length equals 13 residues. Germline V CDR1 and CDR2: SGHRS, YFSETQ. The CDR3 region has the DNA TGCGCCAGCAGCCCAGGAATCCGCTACGAGCAGTACTTC. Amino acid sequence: CASSPGIRYEQYF.

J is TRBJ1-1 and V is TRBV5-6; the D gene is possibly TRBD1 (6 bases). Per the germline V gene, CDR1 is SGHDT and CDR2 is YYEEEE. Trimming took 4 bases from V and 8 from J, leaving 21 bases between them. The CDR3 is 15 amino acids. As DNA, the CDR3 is TGTGCCAGCAGCCCACTGAGGGGCGGCAGGGGCGAAGCTTTCTTT. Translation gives CASSPLRGGRGEAFF.

In DNA form, the CDR3 reads TGCGCCAGCAGCTTGCCGGGGGGCGCGAACACCGGGGAGCTGTTTTTT. Translating gives CASSLPGGANTGELFF. The chain links TRBV5-1 to TRBJ2-2; D perhaps matches TRBD2 (7 bases). CDR1 and CDR2 (germline): SGHRS, YFSETQ. V lost 1 base and J lost 0, with 10 bases in between. This CDR3 has 16 amino acids.

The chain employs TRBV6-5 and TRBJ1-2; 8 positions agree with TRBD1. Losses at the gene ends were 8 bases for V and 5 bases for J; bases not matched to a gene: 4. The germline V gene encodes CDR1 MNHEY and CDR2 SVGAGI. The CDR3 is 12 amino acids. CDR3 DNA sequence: TGTGCCAGCGGAAGACAGGGGTATGGCTACACCTTC. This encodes CASGRQGYGYTF.

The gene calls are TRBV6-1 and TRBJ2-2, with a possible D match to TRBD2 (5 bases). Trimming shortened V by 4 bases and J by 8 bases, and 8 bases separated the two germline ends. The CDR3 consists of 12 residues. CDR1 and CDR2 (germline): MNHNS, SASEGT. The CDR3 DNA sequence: TGTGCCAGCAGTGTAAGAGGGGGGGAGCTGTTTTTT. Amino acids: CASSVRGGELFF.

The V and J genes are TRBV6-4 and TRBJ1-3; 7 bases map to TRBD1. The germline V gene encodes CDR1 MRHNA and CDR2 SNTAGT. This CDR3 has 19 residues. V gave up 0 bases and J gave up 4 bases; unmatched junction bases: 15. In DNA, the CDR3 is TGTGCCAGCAGTGACTCGAGAGAGTGGACAGGTTCCCCGGGAAACACCATATATTTT. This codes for CASSDSREWTGSPGNTIYF.

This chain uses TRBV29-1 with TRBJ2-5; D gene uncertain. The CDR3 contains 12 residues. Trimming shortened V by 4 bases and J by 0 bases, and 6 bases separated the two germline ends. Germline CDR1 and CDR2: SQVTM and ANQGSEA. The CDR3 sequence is CSVGHNQETQYF. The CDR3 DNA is TGCAGCGTTGGTCACAACCAAGAGACCCAGTACTTC.

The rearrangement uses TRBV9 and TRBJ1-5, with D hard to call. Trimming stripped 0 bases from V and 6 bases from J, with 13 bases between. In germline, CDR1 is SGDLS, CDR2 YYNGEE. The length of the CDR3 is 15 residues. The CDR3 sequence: CASSVERQVFQPQHF. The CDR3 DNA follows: TGTGCCAGCAGCGTAGAAAGGCAGGTCTTTCAGCCCCAGCATTTT.

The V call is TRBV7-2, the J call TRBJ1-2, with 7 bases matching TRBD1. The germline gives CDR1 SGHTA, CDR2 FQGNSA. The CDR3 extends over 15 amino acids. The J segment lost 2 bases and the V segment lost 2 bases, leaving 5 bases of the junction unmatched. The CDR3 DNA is TGTGCCAGCAGCTTAATCCGGGACAGCAACTATGGCTACACCTTC. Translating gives CASSLIRDSNYGYTF.

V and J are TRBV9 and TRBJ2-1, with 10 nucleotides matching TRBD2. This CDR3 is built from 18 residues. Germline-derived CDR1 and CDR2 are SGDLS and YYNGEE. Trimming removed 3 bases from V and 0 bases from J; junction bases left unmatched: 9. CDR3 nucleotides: TGTGCCAGCAGCGCGAGGACTAGCGGCCGGAGCTCCTACAATGAGCAGTTCTTC. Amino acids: CASSARTSGRSSYNEQFF.

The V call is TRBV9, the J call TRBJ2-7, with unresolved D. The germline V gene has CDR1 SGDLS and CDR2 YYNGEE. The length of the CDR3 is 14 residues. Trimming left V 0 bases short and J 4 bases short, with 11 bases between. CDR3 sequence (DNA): TGTGCCAGCAGCGTAGGAGGCTTTCGATACGAGCAGTACTTC. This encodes CASSVGGFRYEQYF.

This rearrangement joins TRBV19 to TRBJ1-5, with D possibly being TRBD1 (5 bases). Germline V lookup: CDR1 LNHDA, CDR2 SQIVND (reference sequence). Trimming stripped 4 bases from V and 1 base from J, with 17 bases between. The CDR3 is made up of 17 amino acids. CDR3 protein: CASSTIDSVGSNQPQHF. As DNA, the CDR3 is TGTGCCAGTAGTACGATCGACAGTGTCGGGAGCAATCAGCCCCAGCATTTT.